The TCR beta chain described here comes from a study of breast tumors, draining lymph nodes, adjacent tissues. Overall study results and limits: That most tumor T cells come from lymph nodes remained unproven. Tumors had less TCR diversity than lymph nodes, more than nontumor tissue. Luminal-like breast cancer showed significantly higher tumor–nontumor repertoire similarity than basal-like.

One entry per CDR3 protein results from TCRdb running MiXCR on the multiplex PCR reads. The data contain 200,000 or so distinct CDR3 sequences, roughly 31% of them seen just once; the ten biggest clones take up 4% to 5.5%. Axillary draining lymph nodes of breast cancer patients supplied the node samples. The V gene lost 0 bases and the J gene lost 5 bases, with 11 bases spanning the gap. The length of the CDR3 is 15 residues. Looked up from germline, CDR1 is MGHRA and CDR2 is YSYEKL. About this clonotype itself: The target antigen is unknown.

The sequence derives from a female donor with breast cancer. Some clones in this sample may be carry-over from other donors' samples. The rearrangement uses TRBV4-1 and TRBJ1-5, with D perhaps matching TRBD1 (6 bases). Material for sequencing was axillary lymph node tissue. The CDR3 coding sequence is TGCGCCAGCAGCCAAGAAGGCCAGGGGCATCAGCCCCAGCATTTT. Translated, it gives CASSQEGQGHQPQHF.